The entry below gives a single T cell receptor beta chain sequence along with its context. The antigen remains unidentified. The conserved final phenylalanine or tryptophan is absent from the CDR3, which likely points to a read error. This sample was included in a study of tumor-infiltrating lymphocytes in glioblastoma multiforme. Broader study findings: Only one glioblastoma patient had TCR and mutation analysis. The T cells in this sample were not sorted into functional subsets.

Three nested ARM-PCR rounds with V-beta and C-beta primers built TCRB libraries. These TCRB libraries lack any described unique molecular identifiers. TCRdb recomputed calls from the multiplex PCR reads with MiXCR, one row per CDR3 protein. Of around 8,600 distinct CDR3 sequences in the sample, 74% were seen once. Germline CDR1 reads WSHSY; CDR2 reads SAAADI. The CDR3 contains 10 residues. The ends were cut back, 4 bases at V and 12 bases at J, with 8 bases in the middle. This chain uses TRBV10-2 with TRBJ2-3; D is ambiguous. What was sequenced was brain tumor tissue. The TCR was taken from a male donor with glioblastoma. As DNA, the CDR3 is TGCGCCAGCAGTGTGATACCACAGTATATT. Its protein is CASSVIPQYI.